Below are 23 T cell receptor beta chains sequenced from a single sample in a study of cytomegalovirus exposure and HLA in healthy donors (dated by TCRdb to about 2017). Receptors were amplified or captured by the immunoSEQ multiplex PCR assay. For the multiplex PCR, a mixture combining 60 forward primers for TCR Vbeta segments and 13 reverse primers for TCR Jbeta segments was used. The table comes from immuneACCESS by way of TCRdb, which keeps in-frame sequences with V and J called. Part of the clones is missing from these tables; in studies checked, under half for an unresolved V gene and the rest for unknown reasons. Across this sample there are approximately 100,000 clones, with 60% to 75% seen only once. In total, the top ten clones hold roughly 3% of the sample. The sequenced sample was PBMCs. The receptors shown here come from a man in his 60s in good health and CMV-seronegative.

About this clone: An end of the junction differs from the germline gene, which may be a read error. V is TRBV2 and J is TRBJ2-3, with D perhaps TRBD1 (6 bases). The CDR3 runs to 14 residues. Germline lookup yields CDR1 SNHLY and CDR2 FYNNEI. As DNA, the CDR3 is TGTGCCAGCAGTGAAAACAGGGACACAAATACGCAGTATTTT. Amino acids: CASSENRDTNTQYF.

V usage is TRBV5-4 and J usage is TRBJ1-5; 10 bases agree with TRBD1. V was clipped by 3 bases and J by 5 bases; unmatched bases: 5. The germline V gene has CDR1 SGHNT and CDR2 YYREEE (reference sequence). The CDR3 is 15 residues long. CDR3 in amino acids: CASSWGGQGDQPQHF. Written as DNA, the CDR3 is TGTGCCAGCAGCTGGGGAGGACAGGGGGATCAGCCCCAGCATTTT.

CDR3 residues: CASSYSFRGHEQFF. Here the CDR3 DNA reads TGTGCCAGCAGTTACTCGTTTCGTGGGCATGAGCAGTTCTTC. The rearrangement uses TRBV6-5 and TRBJ2-1; D call uncertain. V lost 0 bases to trimming and J lost 8 bases, with 11 bases between them. CDR1 and CDR2 from the germline V gene are MNHEY and SVGAGI. The CDR3 is 14 residues long.

CDR3 amino acids: CASSIGADTTDTQYF. CDR3 bases: TGTGCCAGTAGTATAGGGGCAGATACCACAGATACGCAGTATTTT. The chain employs TRBV19 and TRBJ2-3, with D unresolved. CDR1 LNHDA and CDR2 SQIVND come from the germline V gene (reference sequence). The CDR3 extends over 15 amino acids. V dropped 1 base and J dropped 2 bases, with 10 bases sitting between them.

The chain links TRBV5-1 to TRBJ2-1; 9 bases are a match to TRBD2. The CDR3 runs 16 residues. CDR1 and CDR2 (germline): SGHRS, YFSETQ. V trimming: 4 bases; J trimming: 6 bases; junction bases outside the gene matches: 11. In nucleotides, the CDR3 is TGCGCCAGCAGCCCGGGGGGCGGGAGGGCCCTCAATGAGCAGTTCTTC. Translated: CASSPGGGRALNEQFF.

The chain has TRBV11-1 and TRBJ2-1; 8 positions match TRBD2. V lost 5 bases, J lost 6 bases, and 12 bases stayed unmatched. The germline CDR1 and CDR2 sequences are SGHAT and FQDESV (reference sequence). The CDR3 spans 16 residues. The CDR3 DNA reads as TGTGCCAGCAGCCAAGAAGGTAGCGGGGTCCCCAATGAGCAGTTCTTC. As protein: CASSQEGSGVPNEQFF.

There are a few counts of this clone. The chain is built from TRBV11-3 and TRBJ1-4; D ambiguous. This CDR3 has 12 residues. V was shortened by 5 bases and J by 5 bases, with 6 bases between the two germline ends. Germline CDR1 reads SGHNT; CDR2 reads YENEEA. The CDR3 DNA reads TGTGCCAGCAGCCCTCTGAATGAAAAACTGTTTTTT. Its translation is CASSPLNEKLFF.

This clone turned up a few times. The chain employs TRBV28 and TRBJ2-5; 7 bases match TRBD1. The CDR3 is made up of 15 amino acids. The V gene end was trimmed by 5 bases and the J gene end by 1 base; junction bases not matched to a gene: 7. Germline V gene data show CDR1 as MDHEN and CDR2 as SYDVKM. In DNA, the CDR3 is TGTGCCAGCAGTGGGGCCGGGACAGCCCAAGAGACCCAGTACTTC. It is translated as CASSGAGTAQETQYF.

V gene TRBV2 combines with J gene TRBJ2-3; perhaps TRBD1 as D (6 bases). Germline V gene sequence: CDR1 SNHLY, CDR2 FYNNEI. This CDR3 has 15 amino acids. Trimming removed 6 bases at V and 1 base at J, with 14 bases between. The CDR3: CASRETGLGTDTQYF. CDR3 DNA: TGTGCCAGCAGGGAAACAGGGTTGGGCACAGATACGCAGTATTTT.

The CDR3 nucleotides are TGTGCCAGCAGCCAGTACAGAACAACTAATGAAAAACTGTTTTTT. Protein sequence: CASSQYRTTNEKLFF. The V and J genes are TRBV14 and TRBJ1-4; D remains unclear. The CDR3 loop spans 15 amino acids. The V gene's germline CDR1 is SGHDN and CDR2 FVKESK. V was shortened by 3 bases and J by 0 bases, with 8 bases between the two germline ends. Using reference TRBV14 and TRBJ1-4 for the parts outside the CDR3, the full variable domain is EAGVTQFPSHSVIEKGQTVTLRCDPISGHDNLYWYRRVMGKEIKFLLHFVKESKQDESGMPNNRFLAERTGGTYSTLKVQPAELEDSGVYFCASSQYRTTNEKLFFGSGTQLSVL.

The V gene is TRBV19, the J gene TRBJ2-2; 10 positions agree with TRBD1. CDR1 and CDR2 from the germline V gene are LNHDA and SQIVND (reference sequence). Trimming cost V 6 bases and J 6 bases; bases outside gene matches: 13. The CDR3 is 17 amino acids. The DNA of the CDR3 is TGTGCCAGTAGCATCGACAGGGGGCTAGGTGGAGCCGGGGAGCTGTTTTTT. Protein product: CASSIDRGLGGAGELFF.

The chain recombines TRBV30 with TRBJ2-5; 8 positions agree with TRBD2. The CDR3 has 15 amino acids. V trimming: 4 bases; J trimming: 5 bases; junction bases outside the gene matches: 12. The germline CDR1 and CDR2 sequences are GTSNPN and SVGIG (reference sequence). This CDR3 is CAWILGGGSVETQYF. CDR3 coding DNA: TGTGCCTGGATTCTAGGCGGGGGGTCTGTGGAGACCCAGTACTTC.

The chain has TRBV6-6 and TRBJ2-1; TRBD2 aligns across 9 bases. CDR3 size: 13 residues. Trimming at V came to 4 bases and at J to 10 bases, leaving 5 bases not matched to a gene. From germline, CDR1 is MNHNY and CDR2 SVGAGI (reference sequence). In DNA, the CDR3 is TGTGCCAGCAGTTTTAGCGGGAGCGACGAGCAGTTCTTC. Protein: CASSFSGSDEQFF.

This clone has more than one count but fewer than ten. The chain couples TRBV6-6 to TRBJ2-5; D gene ambiguous. The CDR3 runs to 14 residues. The germline V and J ends were trimmed by 5 bases and 1 base, with 11 bases remaining between them. Germline CDR1 is MNHNY and CDR2 is SVGAGI (reference sequence). CDR3 in DNA: TGTGCCAGCAGTCCCCAGATGGTCCAAGAGACCCAGTACTTC. Its protein is CASSPQMVQETQYF.

J is TRBJ2-7 and V is TRBV9, with 7 bases fitting TRBD2. The J segment lost 5 bases and the V segment lost 4 bases, leaving 12 bases of the junction unmatched. The CDR3 loop spans 15 amino acids. Germline CDR1 SGDLS, CDR2 YYNGEE. The DNA for the CDR3 is TGTGCCAGCAGCCGGGAGGCGGGAGAAAGGAACGAGCAGTACTTC. Translating it yields CASSREAGERNEQYF.

The rearrangement uses TRBV6-6 and TRBJ2-7, with 7 bases matching TRBD1. The V gene end was trimmed by 5 bases and the J gene end by 2 bases; junction bases not matched to a gene: 6. Germline CDR1 is MNHNY and CDR2 is SVGAGI (reference sequence). This CDR3 contains 14 residues. CDR3 nucleotide sequence: TGTGCCAGCAGTCCAGCCGGGACAGCCTACGAGCAGTACTTC. This sequence encodes CASSPAGTAYEQYF.

The J gene is TRBJ2-2, the V gene TRBV7-2; 9 nucleotides align to TRBD2. With 5 bases clipped from V and 5 bases from J, the junction kept 12 bases outside the gene matches. This CDR3 spans 17 amino acids. The germline V gene has CDR1 SGHTA and CDR2 FQGNSA. CDR3: CASSEKILAGLTGELFF. CDR3 sequence (DNA): TGTGCCAGCAGCGAAAAAATTCTAGCGGGATTAACCGGGGAGCTGTTTTTT.

V gene TRBV7-6 combines with J gene TRBJ2-7, with TRBD1 matching over 8 bases. Germline-derived CDR1 and CDR2 are SGHVS and FNYEAQ. Germline trimming cut 1 base from V and 6 bases from J; bases unmatched to any gene: 23. The CDR3 runs 20 residues. Here the CDR3 reads CASSLVTGGQGASHVGEQYF. The DNA of the CDR3 is TGTGCCAGCAGCTTAGTCACAGGAGGGCAGGGGGCGTCACATGTTGGCGAGCAGTACTTC.

This clone was observed a handful of times. This chain links TRBV13 with TRBJ1-1; 7 bases fit TRBD1. The CDR3 has 15 amino acids. Trimming removed 4 bases from V and 2 bases from J; junction bases left unmatched: 7. Per germline, CDR1 PRHDT and CDR2 FYEKMQ (reference sequence). CDR3 protein: CASSSMEGANTEAFF. The CDR3 DNA reads TGTGCCAGCAGCTCCATGGAGGGGGCTAACACTGAAGCTTTCTTT.

CDR3 protein: CAWTLTGAPNYGYTF. The DNA of the CDR3 is TGTGCCTGGACCCTCACAGGGGCCCCTAACTATGGCTACACCTTC. The V gene is TRBV30, the J gene TRBJ1-2; 7 positions agree with TRBD1. The V gene end was trimmed by 4 bases and the J gene end by 0 bases; junction bases not matched to a gene: 8. Germline V gene data show CDR1 as GTSNPN and CDR2 as SVGIG (reference sequence). The CDR3 loop spans 15 amino acids.

This clone was counted only a few times. The genes are TRBV18 and TRBJ2-1; 12 positions match TRBD2. The trim removed 4 bases at V and 7 bases at J, leaving 11 bases unmatched. The CDR3 is 17 amino acids. Germline lookup yields CDR1 KGHSH and CDR2 LQKENI. The CDR3 region has the DNA TGTGCCAGCTCACTCGGACTAGCGGGAACATTTCGGAATGAGCAGTTCTTC. The encoded protein is CASSLGLAGTFRNEQFF.

The chain links TRBV6-1 to TRBJ2-2; no clear D gene. Per germline, CDR1 MNHNS and CDR2 SASEGT. CDR3 length: 13 residues. The ends were cut back, 6 bases at V and 9 bases at J, with 14 bases in the middle. CDR3: CASSLTIFRELFF. CDR3 DNA sequence: TGTGCCAGCAGCCTAACGATTTTCCGGGAGCTGTTTTTT.

The chain employs TRBV7-9 and TRBJ2-1; no clear D. Germline values: CDR1 SEHNR, CDR2 FQNEAQ (reference sequence). Trimming stripped 2 bases from V and 0 bases from J, with 14 bases between. The length of the CDR3 is 17 residues. The CDR3 DNA reads TGTGCCAGCAGCTTACAGCTGGGCCCGAGCTCCTACAATGAGCAGTTCTTC. Its translation: CASSLQLGPSSYNEQFF.